The rows below give T cell receptor beta chains drawn from one sample of a study of T cell repertoires in cytomegalovirus infection. One entry per CDR3 protein results from TCRdb running MiXCR on the reads. The table has about 440,000 distinct CDR3 sequences, approximately 31% seen once. Sequenced input: PBMCs. The receptors derive from a human donor in good health (CMV status not recorded). Some clones in this sample may be carry-over from other donors' samples. Both conserved end residues are part of each CDR3. A D gene is named only where the DNA matches it firmly. Clone size is shown for a subset of rows, as once, few, many or a class of expanded clone.

>TRBV6-5|-|TRBJ1-2|-
CASRPSGYGYTF
TGTGCCAGCAGACCCTCGGGGTATGGCTACACCTTC
>TRBV19|few|TRBJ2-3|-
CASSPLAGAVTDTQYF
TGTGCCAGTAGCCCGCTGGCGGGGGCAGTTACAGATACGCAGTATTTT
>TRBV12-3/TRBV12-4|-|TRBJ1-1|-
CASSFFGTVNTEAFF
TGTGCCAGCAGTTTTTTCGGGACCGTGAACACTGAAGCTTTCTTT
>TRBV6-5|-|TRBJ1-1|-
CASSYLGAVGVNTEAFF
TGTGCCAGCAGTTACCTGGGGGCAGTGGGGGTGAACACTGAAGCTTTCTTT
>TRBV28|few|TRBJ1-6|TRBD1
CASRTGDLDSPLHF
TGTGCCAGCAGAACAGGGGATTTAGATTCACCCCTCCACTTT
>TRBV20-1|-|TRBJ2-3|TRBD2
CSASSPLAGETTSTDTQYF
TGCAGTGCTAGTTCCCCCTTAGCGGGGGAGACGACTAGCACAGATACGCAGTATTTT
>TRBV12-3/TRBV12-4|few|TRBJ2-1|TRBD2
CASSKLAGGPGEQFF
TGTGCCAGCAGTAAACTAGCGGGGGGGCCAGGGGAGCAGTTCTTC
>TRBV27|few|TRBJ1-5|-
CASSLGSGLYSNQPQHF
TGTGCCAGCAGTTTAGGGTCGGGACTTTATAGCAATCAGCCCCAGCATTTT
>TRBV7-9|few|TRBJ2-2|-
CASSLLGGWTGELFF
TGTGCCAGCAGCTTGTTGGGCGGCTGGACCGGGGAGCTGTTTTTT
>TRBV11-2|-|TRBJ2-1|TRBD2
CASSLTLAGPPNEQFF
TGTGCCAGCAGTCTAACCCTAGCGGGTCCCCCCAATGAGCAGTTCTTC
>TRBV5-4|-|TRBJ2-1|TRBD2
CASSPAGLAGGERYNEQFF
TGTGCCAGCAGCCCGGCCGGGCTAGCGGGGGGCGAGAGGTACAATGAGCAGTTCTTC
>TRBV7-9|many|TRBJ2-1|-
CASSFRDGGGRQFF
TGTGCCAGCAGCTTTAGGGATGGTGGGGGCCGGCAGTTCTTC
>TRBV20-1|few|TRBJ1-5|TRBD1
CSASGTGDQPQHF
TGCAGTGCTTCCGGGACAGGGGATCAGCCCCAGCATTTT
>TRBV5-1|-|TRBJ2-3|-
CASSRASDTDTQYF
TGCGCCAGCAGCCGGGCTAGCGATACAGATACGCAGTATTTT
>TRBV15|few|TRBJ1-1|-
CATSKIMNTEAFF
TGTGCCACCAGCAAAATAATGAACACTGAAGCTTTCTTT
>TRBV2|few|TRBJ1-1|TRBD1
CAGDRNTEAFF
TGTGCCGGGGACAGAAACACTGAAGCTTTCTTT
>TRBV5-1|-|TRBJ2-5|-
CASSLSGGSAGQETQYF
TGCGCCAGCAGCTTGAGTGGAGGCTCGGCTGGTCAAGAGACCCAGTACTTC
>TRBV7-9|few|TRBJ1-1|-
CASSPTAGFYEAFF
TGTGCCAGCAGCCCCACCGCAGGGTTTTATGAAGCTTTCTTT
>TRBV7-2|many|TRBJ1-5|-
CASASTNYQPQHF
TGTGCCAGCGCCTCCACCAATTATCAGCCCCAGCATTTT
>TRBV6-5|few|TRBJ1-2|-
CASSYRRDNYGYTF
TGTGCCAGCAGTTACCGCAGGGATAACTATGGCTACACCTTC
>TRBV6-1|-|TRBJ1-1|-
CASSEAFGDTEAFF
TGTGCCAGCAGTGAAGCGTTCGGGGACACTGAAGCTTTCTTT
>TRBV29-1|-|TRBJ2-1|TRBD2
CSVVKVAGRRSYNEQFF
TGCAGCGTTGTAAAGGTAGCGGGGAGACGCTCCTACAATGAGCAGTTCTTC
>TRBV20-1|-|TRBJ2-1|TRBD2
CSARDGLAGGLNEQFF
TGCAGTGCTAGAGATGGGCTAGCGGGGGGGCTGAATGAGCAGTTCTTC
>TRBV7-3|-|TRBJ2-7|-
CASSLDGNPSEQYF
TGTGCCAGCAGCTTAGACGGAAACCCCAGCGAGCAGTACTTC
>TRBV14|-|TRBJ2-2|-
CASSQVLQTGELFF
TGTGCCAGCAGCCAAGTCCTACAGACCGGGGAGCTGTTTTTT
>TRBV6-2/TRBV6-3|-|TRBJ1-2|-
CASTGRTNYGYTF
TGTGCCAGCACGGGCCGAACTAACTATGGCTACACCTTC
>TRBV7-2|many|TRBJ1-6|-
CASSSRAQFAGNNSPLHF
TGTGCCAGCAGCTCCAGGGCTCAGTTCGCGGGGAATAATTCACCCCTCCACTTT
>TRBV7-9|-|TRBJ1-2|-
CASSRAPGWGYTF
TGTGCCAGCAGTCGGGCTCCCGGCTGGGGCTACACCTTC
>TRBV19|few|TRBJ1-6|TRBD1
CASSMRDRINSPLHF
TGTGCCAGTAGTATGCGGGACAGAATTAATTCACCCCTCCACTTT
>TRBV4-2|few|TRBJ1-1|-
CASSQDSLILWGNTEAFF
TGTGCCAGCAGCCAAGATTCTCTCATTCTCTGGGGGAACACTGAAGCTTTCTTT
>TRBV3-1|-|TRBJ2-7|-
CASSQGRDPYEQYF
TGTGCCAGCAGCCAAGGAAGGGATCCCTACGAGCAGTACTTC
>TRBV7-2|many|TRBJ2-1|TRBD2
CASSLGPGLASYNEQFF
TGTGCCAGCAGCTTAGGCCCGGGACTAGCGAGCTACAATGAGCAGTTCTTC
>TRBV7-2|-|TRBJ2-1|-
CASISPVDYKEKFF
TGTGCCAGCATCTCCCCCGTTGATTACAAGGAGAAGTTCTTC
>TRBV20-1|-|TRBJ2-7|-
CSARDPWDPSHYEQYF
TGCAGTGCTAGAGATCCATGGGACCCGAGTCACTACGAGCAGTACTTC
>TRBV6-2/TRBV6-3|few|TRBJ2-5|-
CASNKNPQAVGETQYF
TGTGCCAGCAACAAAAATCCACAGGCAGTAGGGGAGACCCAGTACTTC
>TRBV7-8|few|TRBJ2-1|-
CASSFPSSGDTYNEQFF
TGTGCCAGCAGCTTCCCTAGCTCCGGGGACACCTACAATGAGCAGTTCTTC
>TRBV4-3|many|TRBJ1-5|-
CASSQEAAGSQPQHF
TGCGCCAGCAGCCAAGAGGCCGCGGGGAGTCAGCCCCAGCATTTT
>TRBV11-2|-|TRBJ1-3|-
CASSETAIGNTIYF
TGTGCCAGCAGCGAGACAGCGATTGGAAACACCATATATTTT
>TRBV20-1|few|TRBJ1-2|-
CSAHLLDYYGYTF
TGCAGTGCCCACCTCTTGGACTACTATGGCTACACCTTC
>TRBV6-2/TRBV6-3|-|TRBJ1-1|-
CASRRDTLNTEAFF
TGTGCCAGCAGGCGGGACACCTTGAACACTGAAGCTTTCTTT